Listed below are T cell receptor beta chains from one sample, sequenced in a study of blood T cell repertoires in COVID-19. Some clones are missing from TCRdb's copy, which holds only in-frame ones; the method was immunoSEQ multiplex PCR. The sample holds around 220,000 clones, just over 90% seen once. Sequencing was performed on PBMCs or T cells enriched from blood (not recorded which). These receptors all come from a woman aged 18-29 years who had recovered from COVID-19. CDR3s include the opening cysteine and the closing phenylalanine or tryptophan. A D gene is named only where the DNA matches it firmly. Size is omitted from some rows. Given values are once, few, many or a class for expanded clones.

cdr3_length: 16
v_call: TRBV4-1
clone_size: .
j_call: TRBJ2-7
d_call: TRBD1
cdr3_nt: TGCGCCAGCAGCCAGTCCGGACAGGCCAGCTCCTACGAGCAGTACTTC
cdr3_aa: CASSQSGQASSYEQYF

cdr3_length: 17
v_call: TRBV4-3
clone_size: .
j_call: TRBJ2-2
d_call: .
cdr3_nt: TGCGCCAGCAGCCACCTAGGAGGGGGGGCGAACACCGGGGAGCTGTTTTTT
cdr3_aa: CASSHLGGGANTGELFF

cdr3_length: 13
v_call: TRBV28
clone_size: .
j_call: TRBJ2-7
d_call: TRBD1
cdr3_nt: TGTGCCAGCAGGACAGGGATGAGGGACGAGCAGTACTTC
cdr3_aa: CASRTGMRDEQYF

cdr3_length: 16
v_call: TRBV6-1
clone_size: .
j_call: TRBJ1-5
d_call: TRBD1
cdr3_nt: TGTGCCAGCAGTGACCTCGGACAGGCGAGCAATCAGCCCCAGCATTTT
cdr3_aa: CASSDLGQASNQPQHF

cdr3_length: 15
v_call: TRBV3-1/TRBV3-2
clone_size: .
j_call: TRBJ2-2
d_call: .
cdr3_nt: TGTGCCAGCAGTACCGGGCTAGCGAAGTTGGTTGGGCTGTTTTTT
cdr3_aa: CASSTGLAKLVGLFF

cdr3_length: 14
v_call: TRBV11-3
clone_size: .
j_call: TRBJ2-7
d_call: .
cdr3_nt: TGTGCCAGCAGCTTATGGGGAGAATACTACGAGCAGTACTTC
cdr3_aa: CASSLWGEYYEQYF

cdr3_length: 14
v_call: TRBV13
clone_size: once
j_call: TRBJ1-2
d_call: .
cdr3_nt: TGTGCCAGCAGCCAGGGACTCGGGATCGGTGGCTACACCTTC
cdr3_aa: CASSQGLGIGGYTF

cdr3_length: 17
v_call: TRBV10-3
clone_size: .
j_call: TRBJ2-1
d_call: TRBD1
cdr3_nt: TGTGCCATCAGGGACAACCTGGGACAGGCCGCGGGGAATGAGCAGTTCTTC
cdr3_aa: CAIRDNLGQAAGNEQFF

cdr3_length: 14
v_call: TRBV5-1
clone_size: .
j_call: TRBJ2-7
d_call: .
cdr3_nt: TGCGCCAGCAGCTTGGGGCAGGGTCCCTACGAGCAGTACTTC
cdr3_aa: CASSLGQGPYEQYF

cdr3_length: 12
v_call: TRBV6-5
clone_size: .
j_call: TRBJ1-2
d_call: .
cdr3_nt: TGTGCCAGCAGCTATGGACAGCGCCTGAACACCTTC
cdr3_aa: CASSYGQRLNTF

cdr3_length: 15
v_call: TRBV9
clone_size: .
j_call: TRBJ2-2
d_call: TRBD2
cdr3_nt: TGTGCCAGCAGCGTAGACAGTCGGGGGGCCGGGGAGCTGTTTTTT
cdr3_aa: CASSVDSRGAGELFF

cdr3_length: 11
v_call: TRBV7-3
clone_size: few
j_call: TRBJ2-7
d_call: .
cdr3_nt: TGTGCCAGCAGCCAGGGGGGCGAGCAGTACTTC
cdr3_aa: CASSQGGEQYF

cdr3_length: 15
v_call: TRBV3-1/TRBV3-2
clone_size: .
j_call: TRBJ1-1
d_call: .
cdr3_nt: TGTGCCAGCAGGGACCTGACCGCGGGGTACACTGAAGCTTTCTTT
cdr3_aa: CASRDLTAGYTEAFF

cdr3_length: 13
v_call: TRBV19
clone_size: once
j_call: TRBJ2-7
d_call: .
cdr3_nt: TGTGCCAGTAGTACCGGACAAACCTACGAGCAGTACTTC
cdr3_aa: CASSTGQTYEQYF

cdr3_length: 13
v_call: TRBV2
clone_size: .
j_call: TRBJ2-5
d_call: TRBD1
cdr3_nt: TGTGCCAGCAGGGGGACAGGGGTACCGACCCAGTACTTC
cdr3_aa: CASRGTGVPTQYF

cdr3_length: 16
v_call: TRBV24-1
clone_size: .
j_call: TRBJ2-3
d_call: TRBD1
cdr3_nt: TGTGCCACCAGTGGACCTCGACAGGGAGGCACAGATACGCAGTATTTT
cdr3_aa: CATSGPRQGGTDTQYF

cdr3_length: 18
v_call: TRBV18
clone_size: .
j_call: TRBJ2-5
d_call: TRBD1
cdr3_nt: TGTGCCAGCTCACGGTACAGGACAGGGGGATCCATCCAAGAGACCCAGTACTTC
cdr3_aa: CASSRYRTGGSIQETQYF

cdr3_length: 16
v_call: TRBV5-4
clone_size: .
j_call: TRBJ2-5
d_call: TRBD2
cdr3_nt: TGTGCCAGCAGCCGGGGGGGACTAGGAATGGAAGAGACCCAGTACTTC
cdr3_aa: CASSRGGLGMEETQYF

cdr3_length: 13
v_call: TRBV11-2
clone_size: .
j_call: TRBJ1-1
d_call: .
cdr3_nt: TGTGCCAGCAGCTTAACGGGTATGACTGAAGCTTTCTTT
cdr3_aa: CASSLTGMTEAFF

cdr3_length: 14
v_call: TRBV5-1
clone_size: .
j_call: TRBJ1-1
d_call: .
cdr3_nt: TGCGCCAGCAGCTTGGCAGGACGGGGAACTGAAGCTTTCTTT
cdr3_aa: CASSLAGRGTEAFF

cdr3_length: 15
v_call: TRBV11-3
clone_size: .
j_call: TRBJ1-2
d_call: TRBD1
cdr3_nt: TGTGCCAGCAGCTTATACCCCCCGACAGGGCAGGGCTACACCTTC
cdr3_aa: CASSLYPPTGQGYTF

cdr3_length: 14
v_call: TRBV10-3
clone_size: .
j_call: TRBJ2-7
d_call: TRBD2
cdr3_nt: TGTGCCATCAGCTACGGGGAGGGCTCCTACGAGCAGTACTTC
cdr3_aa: CAISYGEGSYEQYF

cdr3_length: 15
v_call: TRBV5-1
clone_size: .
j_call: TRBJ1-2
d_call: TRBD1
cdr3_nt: TGCGCCAGCAGCCCCCGGACAGGGACTAACTATGGCTACACCTTC
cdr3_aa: CASSPRTGTNYGYTF

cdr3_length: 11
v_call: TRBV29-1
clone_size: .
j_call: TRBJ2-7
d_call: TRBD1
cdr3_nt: TGCAGCACGGGACAGGGCCACGAGCAGTACTTC
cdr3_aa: CSTGQGHEQYF

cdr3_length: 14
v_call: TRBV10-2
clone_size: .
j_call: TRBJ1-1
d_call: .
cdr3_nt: TGCGCCAGCAGTGAGTCAAGCGGACAGCTACTTGCTCTCTTT
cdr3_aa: CASSESSGQLLALF

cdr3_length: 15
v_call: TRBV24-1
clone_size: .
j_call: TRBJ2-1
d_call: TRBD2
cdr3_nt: TGTGCCACCAGTGAACCGGGACTAGCGGGGAATGAGCAGTTCTTC
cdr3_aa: CATSEPGLAGNEQFF

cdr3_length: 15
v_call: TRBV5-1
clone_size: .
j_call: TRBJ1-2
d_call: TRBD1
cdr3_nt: TGCGCCAGCAGCTCGCCAGGGCAGGGGGCCCAGGGCTACACCTTC
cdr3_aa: CASSSPGQGAQGYTF

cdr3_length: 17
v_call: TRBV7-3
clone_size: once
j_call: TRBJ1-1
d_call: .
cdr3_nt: TGTGCCAGCAGCTTAATAGGTGTCCGCGGCATGAACACTGAAGCTTTCTTT
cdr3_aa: CASSLIGVRGMNTEAFF

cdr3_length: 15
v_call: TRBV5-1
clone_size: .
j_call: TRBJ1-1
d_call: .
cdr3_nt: TGCGCCAGCAGCTTGTTTACAGGAGCGAACACTGAAGCTTTCTTT
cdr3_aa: CASSLFTGANTEAFF

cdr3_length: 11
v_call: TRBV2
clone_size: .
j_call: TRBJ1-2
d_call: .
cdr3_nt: TGTGCCAGCCGGGTAGGAACCGGCTACACCTTC
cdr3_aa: CASRVGTGYTF

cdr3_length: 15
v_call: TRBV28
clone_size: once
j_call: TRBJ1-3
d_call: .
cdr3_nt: TGTGCCAGCAGCCTCGGACAAGCCTCTGGAAACACCATATATTTT
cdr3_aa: CASSLGQASGNTIYF

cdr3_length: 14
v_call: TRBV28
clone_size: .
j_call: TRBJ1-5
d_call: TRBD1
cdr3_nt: TGTGCCAGCAATAGAGGGACAGGGGTACAGCCCCAGCATTTT
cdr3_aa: CASNRGTGVQPQHF

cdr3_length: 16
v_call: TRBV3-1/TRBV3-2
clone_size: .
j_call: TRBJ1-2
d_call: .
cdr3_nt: TGTGCCAGCAGCCAACACACCGACAGCGCCGCGAATGGCTACACCTTC
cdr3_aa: CASSQHTDSAANGYTF

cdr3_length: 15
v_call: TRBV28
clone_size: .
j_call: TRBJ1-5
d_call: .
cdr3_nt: TGTGCCAGCAGTCTCCGCGTTTATAGCAATCAGCCCCAGCATTTT
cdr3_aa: CASSLRVYSNQPQHF

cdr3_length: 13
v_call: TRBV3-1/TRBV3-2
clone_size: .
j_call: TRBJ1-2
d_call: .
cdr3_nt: TGTGCCAGCAGCCTCGGAGGGGCGAGGGGCTACACCTTC
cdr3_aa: CASSLGGARGYTF

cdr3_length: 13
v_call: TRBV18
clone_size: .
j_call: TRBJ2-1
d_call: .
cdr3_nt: TGTGCCAGCTCACGGGACTCCCAGGGTGAGCAGTTCTTC
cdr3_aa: CASSRDSQGEQFF

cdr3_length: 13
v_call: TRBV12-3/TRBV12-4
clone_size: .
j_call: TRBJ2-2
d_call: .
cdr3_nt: TGTGCCAGCAGTACTCTTAACACCGGGGAGCTGTTTTTT
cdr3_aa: CASSTLNTGELFF

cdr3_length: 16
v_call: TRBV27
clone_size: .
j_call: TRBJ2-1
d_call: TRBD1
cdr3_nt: TGTGCCAGCAGTTTATCGGTCAGGGGGCCCTACAATGAGCAGTTCTTC
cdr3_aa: CASSLSVRGPYNEQFF

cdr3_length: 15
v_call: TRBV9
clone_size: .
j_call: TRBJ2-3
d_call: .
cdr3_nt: TGTGCCAGCAGCGCCTCGGGACTGGGGACAGATACGCAGTATTTT
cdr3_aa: CASSASGLGTDTQYF

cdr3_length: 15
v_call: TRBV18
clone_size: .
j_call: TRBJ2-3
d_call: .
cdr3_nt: TGTGCCAGCTCAACAAGGACTGCTAGCACAGATACGCAGTATTTT
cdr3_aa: CASSTRTASTDTQYF

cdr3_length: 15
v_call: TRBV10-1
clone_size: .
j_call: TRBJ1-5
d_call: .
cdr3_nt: TGCGCCAGCAGTGGGAGTGGGGGGTCGGAGCAGCCCCAGCATTTT
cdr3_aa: CASSGSGGSEQPQHF

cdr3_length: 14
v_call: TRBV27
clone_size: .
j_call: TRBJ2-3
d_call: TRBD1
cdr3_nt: TGTGCCAGCAGTTCGGGACAGGGGCTCCATACGCAGTATTTT
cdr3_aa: CASSSGQGLHTQYF

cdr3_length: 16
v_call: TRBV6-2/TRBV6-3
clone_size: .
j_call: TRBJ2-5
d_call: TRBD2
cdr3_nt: TGTGCCAGCAGTCGGACTAGCGGGGTTTACCAAGAGACCCAGTACTTC
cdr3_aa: CASSRTSGVYQETQYF

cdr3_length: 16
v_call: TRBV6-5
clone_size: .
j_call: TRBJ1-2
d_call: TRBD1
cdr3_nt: TGTGCCAGCAGTTACCCCCGTAAGACAGGGGGCTATGGCTACACCTTC
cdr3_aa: CASSYPRKTGGYGYTF

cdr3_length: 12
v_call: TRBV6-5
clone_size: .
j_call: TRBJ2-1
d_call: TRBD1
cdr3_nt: TGTGCCAGCAGCCCCGGACAGGGGTGGCAGTTCTTC
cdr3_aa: CASSPGQGWQFF

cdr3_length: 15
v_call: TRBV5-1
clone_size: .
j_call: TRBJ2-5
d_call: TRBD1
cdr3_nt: TGCGCCAGCAGCTTGGCCACGGGACAGCAAGAGACCCAGTACTTC
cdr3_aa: CASSLATGQQETQYF

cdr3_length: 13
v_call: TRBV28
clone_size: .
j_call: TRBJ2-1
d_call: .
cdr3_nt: TGTGCCAGCAGCTTTCTAGCAGGTAATGAGCAGTTCTTC
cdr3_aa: CASSFLAGNEQFF

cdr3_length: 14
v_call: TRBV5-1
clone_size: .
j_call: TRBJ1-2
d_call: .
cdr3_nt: TGCGCCAGCAGACGGGACATGGATGGCTATGGCTACACCTTC
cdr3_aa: CASRRDMDGYGYTF

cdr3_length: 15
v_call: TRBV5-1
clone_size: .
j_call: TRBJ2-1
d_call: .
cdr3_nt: TGCGCCAGCAGCCCATCCCAGGGTACCTACAATGAGCAGTTCTTC
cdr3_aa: CASSPSQGTYNEQFF

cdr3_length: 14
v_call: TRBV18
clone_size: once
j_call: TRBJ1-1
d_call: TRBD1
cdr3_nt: TGTGCCAGCTCACCCCAGGGGGAGGACACTGAAGCTTTCTTT
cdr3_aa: CASSPQGEDTEAFF

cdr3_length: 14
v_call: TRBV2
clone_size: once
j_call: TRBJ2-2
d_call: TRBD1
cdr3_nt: TGTGCCAGCAGGGGGACAGGGCCGACCGGGGAGCTGTTTTTT
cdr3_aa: CASRGTGPTGELFF